This T cell receptor beta chain was obtained from a study of blood T cell repertoires in COVID-19 (dated by TCRdb to the early 2020s). Regarding the research as a whole: Samples covering the acute and convalescent phases of COVID-19 were provided by collaborators in the United States, Italy and Spain. Deeply sampled blood TCRbeta repertoires from subjects exposed to, actively infected with, or recovered from COVID-19 were included in the dataset. A de-identified subject ID, COVID-19 status, age in years and sex were almost always included in the sample metadata. Where available, HLA class I and class II types were taken from metadata supplied by the sample provider and were not determined by assay-based typing. The repertoires were released in a freely available public database meant as a resource for research on the immune response to SARS-CoV-2. Samples came from the ongoing ImmuneRACE study (first 160 participants) plus 1,254 subjects from 6 global collaborators. The material from the prospective study consisted of cDNA or gDNA derived from T cells, B-cell-depleted T cells, or PBMCs.

Trimming leaves V shorter by 3 bases and J shorter by 1 base, with the junction holding 5 bases beyond the gene matches. From its cysteine to its phenylalanine, the CDR3 spans 16 amino acids. Only CDR3 DNA remains: 48 bases, in frame from the first base. The germline V gene (reference sequence) yields LGHDT for CDR1 and YNNKEL for CDR2. As regards this clone: Its recognized antigen is unknown. No much larger clonotype is one base removed from it; base qualities were not supplied.

Whole blood was collected in K2EDTA tubes by collaborating institutions according to the institutions' own protocols. For TCRbeta analysis, collaborators shipped samples in one of three forms: frozen whole blood, isolated PBMCs, or DNA extracted from either of those sample types. Study-wide conclusions, independent of this receptor: The quantity of clinical and demographic metadata differed by source and by participant and was supplied without curation.

The immunoSEQ Assay, a bias-controlled multiplex PCR, was used to amplify TCRbeta CDR3 regions from genomic DNA. The paper's processing steps were these. Nucleated cell counts per sample were estimated from amplification of reference gene primers within the assay. To quantify the absolute abundance of each unique TCRbeta CDR3 rearrangement, sequence reads were collapsed and filtered. For each sample, productive Simpson clonality was calculated as the square root of Simpson's diversity index over productive rearrangements. The table was pulled from immuneACCESS by TCRdb, which kept in-frame rearrangements only. Such tables lose some clones; where checked, under half of the loss comes from unresolved V genes, and the rest has no known cause. V, J and clone size derive from that table, while D and trimming were established from the DNA sequence. A total of 55,000 to 80,000 clones appear in this sample, around 86% of them only once. Around 10% of the sample comes from the top ten.

The TCR was taken from a human donor in a cohort sampled during active COVID-19. The sequenced sample consisted of peripheral blood. The rearranged chain carries TRBV3-1 (or the pseudogene TRBV3-2) and TRBJ2-3; 9 middle bases align to TRBD1. CDR3 reads: CASSQNRGLGTDTQYF. The base sequence is TGTGCCAGCAGCCAGAACAGGGGGCTGGGCACAGATACGCAGTATTTT.